This entry concerns a single TCR beta chain. The data derive from a study of blood T cell repertoires in COVID-19. Germline V CDR1 and CDR2: KGHDR, SFDVKD. The CDR3 runs 13 residues. Original handling: The assay estimated nucleated cells by amplifying reference gene primers. Sequencing used immunoSEQ multiplex PCR; TCRdb keeps in-frame clones, though not all of them. That table is the source of V, J and clone size, and D and trimming were worked out from the DNA. The sample carries roughly 380,000 clones, over 75% recorded once. This TCR was recovered from a woman in her 30s who had recovered from COVID-19. This chain joins TRBV24-1 and TRBJ1-1; 7 nucleotides align to TRBD1. The specimen sequenced was PBMCs or T cells enriched from blood (not recorded which). CDR3 DNA sequence: TGTGCTACCCGGGACAGACTGAACACTGAAGCTTTCTTT. Translating gives CATRDRLNTEAFF.